The clone carrying this T cell receptor (beta chain) appeared many times. The antigen remains undetermined. TCRdb independently ran MiXCR on the PCR reads; one entry per CDR3 protein. The data show 350,000 or so distinct CDR3 sequences, about 22% seen once. This sample is part of a study of molecular identifiers for immune sequencing clone quantification. Study context: Naive CD8 cell RNA, from 20,000 or 100,000 cells, was split five ways in replicates, with four sequenced. Study-level findings and limits: Whereas clones above 20 RNA copies held under 1% of naive-cell molecules, they held over 98% of effector molecules.

Trimming at V came to 3 bases and at J to 5 bases, leaving 4 bases not matched to a gene. This CDR3 has 14 residues. Germline CDR1 reads SQVTM; CDR2 reads ANQGSEA. The specimen sequenced was naive CD8+ T cells from blood, with Jurkat cell RNA spiked in. As for subset: FACS-sorted CD8+CD4-CCR7+CD45RA+ naive T cells. The receptor's source is a human donor in good health. Some libraries in this study had Jurkat cell RNA spiked in. The J gene is TRBJ2-1, the V gene TRBV29-1; 10 nucleotides agree with TRBD1. This CDR3 reads CSVEGQGRDNEQFF. Written as DNA, the CDR3 is TGCAGCGTTGAGGGACAGGGGAGGGACAATGAGCAGTTCTTC.